These 28 T cell receptor beta chains were all obtained from the same sample, sequenced in a study of blood T cell repertoires in COVID-19 (dated by TCRdb to about 2020). Library preparation was by the immunoSEQ multiplex PCR assay. TCRdb holds this immuneACCESS table with in-frame rearrangements only. Some clones are missing; in checked studies, unresolved V genes explain under half, and the rest has no known cause. The sample profile shows more than 250,000 clones; roughly 88% of them were found once. Jointly, the top ten make up less than 2.5% of the sample. Sequences were obtained from PBMCs or T cells enriched from blood (not recorded which). These receptors all come from a man aged 30 to 45 who had recovered from COVID-19.

This clone was counted once. At one boundary the junction diverges from the germline segment, which might be a read error. The chain links TRBV6-4 to TRBJ1-2; D is undetermined. Germline CDR1 is MRHNA and CDR2 is SNTAGT. CDR3 size: 11 residues. The CDR3 reads CASSDSTRLHF. The CDR3 region has the DNA TGTGCCAGCAGTGACTCGACCAGGTTGCACTTC.

This chain joins TRBV11-3 and TRBJ1-1; 11 bases fit TRBD1. The V gene end was trimmed by 5 bases and the J gene end by 2 bases; junction bases not matched to a gene: 1. Germline lookup yields CDR1 SGHNT and CDR2 YENEEA. This CDR3 is 14 amino acids long. CDR3 in DNA: TGTGCCAGCAGCCGGACAGGGGGCAACACTGAAGCTTTCTTT. Its protein product is CASSRTGGNTEAFF.

The chain employs TRBV6-5 and TRBJ1-3; TRBD1 might be the D (5 bases). Between the trimmed V and J ends, which lost 8 bases and 0 bases, there was a span of 11 bases. Germline CDR1 reads MNHEY; CDR2 reads SVGAGI. The CDR3 totals 14 residues. CDR3 region: CASYTGPSGNTIYF. Here the CDR3 DNA reads TGTGCCAGCTACACAGGTCCCTCTGGAAACACCATATATTTT.

The J gene is TRBJ1-1, the V gene TRBV5-1, with D possibly matching TRBD1 (6 bases). This CDR3 region has 15 residues. V shed 5 bases and J shed 0 bases, with 14 bases lying between them. Germline V gene lookup returns CDR1 SGHRS and CDR2 YFSETQ. Here the CDR3 DNA reads TGCGCCAGCAGAAGTACACAGGGAATGAACACTGAAGCTTTCTTT. It codes for CASRSTQGMNTEAFF.

The count of this clone is one. The chain couples TRBV7-9 to TRBJ1-2; D gene unclear. This CDR3 has 11 residues. Germline-derived CDR1 and CDR2 are SEHNR and FQNEAQ (reference sequence). The germline V and J ends were trimmed by 2 bases and 7 bases, with 5 bases remaining between them. CDR3 in DNA: TGTGCCAGCAGCTTACGAGGTGGCTACACCTTC. The encoded protein is CASSLRGGYTF.

V usage is TRBV6-2 or TRBV6-3 and J usage is TRBJ1-2; TRBD1 aligns across 10 bases. CDR1 and CDR2 (germline): MNHEY, SVGEGT. This CDR3 comprises 14 residues. The junction had 14 bases not matched to a gene; V was cut back by 6 bases and J by 13 bases. CDR3 DNA sequence: TGTGCCAGCAGCTTTCGGACAGGGGGTGGTCTTGGCACCTTC. It encodes CASSFRTGGGLGTF.

The chain recombines TRBV9 with TRBJ2-7; 9 nucleotides agree with TRBD1. V dropped 4 bases and J dropped 4; count of bases not matched to a gene: 6. This CDR3 has 14 amino acids. Germline V gene data show CDR1 as SGDLS and CDR2 as YYNGEE. The CDR3 sequence: CASSSGTGTYEQYF. The DNA of the CDR3 is TGTGCCAGCAGCTCCGGGACAGGGACTTACGAGCAGTACTTC.

The count of this clone is one. This rearrangement joins TRBV3-1 (or the pseudogene TRBV3-2) to TRBJ2-2, with D maybe TRBD2 (6 bases). Germline CDR1 reads LGHDT; CDR2 reads YNNKEL (reference sequence). Trimming cost V 1 base and J 5 bases, with 11 bases left between them. The length of the CDR3 is 15 residues. The CDR3 protein is CASSQAAGGTGELFF. The CDR3 DNA sequence: TGTGCCAGCAGCCAAGCCGCCGGGGGAACCGGGGAGCTGTTTTTT.

This chain connects TRBV7-9 to TRBJ1-3; D gene unclear. The germline gives CDR1 SEHNR, CDR2 FQNEAQ (reference sequence). V shed 3 bases and J shed 1 base, with 10 bases lying between them. The CDR3 consists of 15 residues. As DNA, the CDR3 is TGTGCCAGCAGCTTTTACCCGGAGTCTGGAAACACCATATATTTT. Translating it yields CASSFYPESGNTIYF.

The V gene is TRBV7-9, the J gene TRBJ1-4; 7 nucleotides align to TRBD1. CDR3 size: 15 residues. V was clipped by 5 bases and J by 6 bases; unmatched bases: 9. Germline V gene lookup returns CDR1 SEHNR and CDR2 FQNEAQ (reference sequence). CDR3 nucleotides: TGTGCCAGCAGCCAAAGACAGGGTTTGGATGAAAAACTGTTTTTT. Its translation is CASSQRQGLDEKLFF.

The chain has TRBV27 and TRBJ1-5; TRBD1 aligns across 8 bases. CDR1 and CDR2 from the germline V gene are MNHEY and SMNVEV (reference sequence). The V gene end was trimmed by 5 bases and the J gene end by 4 bases; junction bases not matched to a gene: 4. This CDR3 region has 14 residues. The CDR3 nucleotides are TGTGCCAGCAGTCGGACAGGGACAAATCAGCCCCAGCATTTT. Translating it yields CASSRTGTNQPQHF.

This chain connects TRBV19 to TRBJ2-1; 8 bases align to TRBD2. Germline V CDR1 and CDR2: LNHDA, SQIVND (reference sequence). The CDR3 has 16 amino acids. Losses at the gene ends were 8 bases for V and 6 bases for J; bases not matched to a gene: 15. This CDR3 is CASWGGAGVLGNEQFF. The CDR3 coding sequence is TGTGCCAGTTGGGGGGGAGCGGGGGTCTTGGGCAATGAGCAGTTCTTC.

CDR3 amino acids: CASSQYPRTSGAPGNEQFF. The CDR3 coding sequence is TGCGCCAGCAGCCAATACCCGAGGACTAGCGGGGCTCCTGGCAATGAGCAGTTCTTC. V usage is TRBV4-1 and J usage is TRBJ2-1; 12 bases match TRBD2. The CDR3 is made up of 19 amino acids. Germline trimming cut 2 bases from V and 6 bases from J; bases unmatched to any gene: 14. Germline CDR1 and CDR2: MGHRA and YSYEKL.

This clone was observed a single time. The rearrangement links TRBV3-1 (or the pseudogene TRBV3-2) to TRBJ1-2, with D possibly matching TRBD1 (6 bases). V was pared by 0 bases and J by 8 bases, with 19 bases between. The CDR3 sequence is 16 residues long. Germline V gives CDR1 LGHDT, CDR2 YNNKEL (reference sequence). The CDR3 DNA follows: TGTGCCAGCAGCCAAGAAGGGGGGGGTCTCGGAGGCGGCTACACCTTC. It codes for CASSQEGGGLGGGYTF.

V gene TRBV9 combines with J gene TRBJ2-1, with TRBD1 matching 9 bases. Germline V gene sequence: CDR1 SGDLS, CDR2 YYNGEE. Trimming cost V 2 bases and J 7 bases; bases outside gene matches: 10. The CDR3 spans 16 residues. The DNA for the CDR3 is TGTGCCAGCAGCGTTCGACAGGGGGAGTATAGGAATGAGCAGTTCTTC. It translates to CASSVRQGEYRNEQFF.

The V and J genes are TRBV30 and TRBJ1-5, with a tentative D call TRBD1 (6 bases). The V end lost 4 bases, the J end lost 6 bases, and 10 bases lay between the germline ends. Per germline, CDR1 GTSNPN and CDR2 SVGIG (reference sequence). CDR3 length equals 12 residues. This CDR3 is CAWKQGSQPQHF. DNA of the CDR3: TGTGCCTGGAAACAGGGAAGTCAGCCCCAGCATTTT. The whole variable domain, remainder taken from reference TRBV30 and TRBJ1-5, is SQTIHQWPATLVQPVGSPLSLECTVEGTSNPNLYWYRQAAGRGLQLLFYSVGIGQISSEVPQNLSASRPQDRQFILSSKKLLLSDSGFYLCAWKQGSQPQHFGDGTRLSIL.

The chain combines TRBV7-8 with TRBJ1-2, with 7 bases identical to TRBD1. This CDR3 contains 15 residues. CDR1 is SGHVS and CDR2 is FQNEAQ in the germline V gene. With V trimmed by 5 bases and J by 5 bases, 11 bases remained unmatched. The CDR3, as DNA: TGTGCCAGCAGCCCCCGGCTAGGGGGCGGGTATGGCTACACCTTC. It yields the protein CASSPRLGGGYGYTF.

V is TRBV2 and J is TRBJ2-2, with TRBD1 matching 8 bases. The V segment lost 7 bases and the J segment 4 bases; nucleotides outside the gene matches: 8. Germline values: CDR1 SNHLY, CDR2 FYNNEI. The CDR3 sequence is 15 residues long. As DNA, the CDR3 is TGTGCCAGCACGCAATCACAGGGGGGCACCGGGGAGCTGTTTTTT. Its translation: CASTQSQGGTGELFF. The full variable domain, its missing parts supplied by reference TRBV2 and TRBJ2-2, is EPEVTQTPSHQVTQMGQEVILRCVPISNHLYFYWYRQILGQKVEFLVSFYNNEISEKSEIFDDQFSVERPDGSNFTLKIRSTKLEDSAMYFCASTQSQGGTGELFFGEGSRLTVL.

The chain employs TRBV4-1 and TRBJ2-7, with TRBD1 identical over 10 bases. CDR3 size: 15 residues. The V gene's germline CDR1 is MGHRA and CDR2 YSYEKL. The trim removed 6 bases at V and 2 bases at J, leaving 7 bases unmatched. The CDR3 nucleotides are TGCGCCAGCAGTCCGAGGGACAGGGGCCCCTACGAGCAGTACTTC. It is translated as CASSPRDRGPYEQYF.

The V and J genes are TRBV10-3 and TRBJ1-2; 7 nucleotides line up with TRBD1. The CDR3 sequence is 14 residues long. Germline trimming cut 10 bases from V and 4 bases from J; bases unmatched to any gene: 12. The V gene's germline CDR1 is ENHRY and CDR2 SYGVKD. In nucleotides, the CDR3 is TGTGCCACCGCTGACAGGGATCTCTCCTATGGCTACACCTTC. Amino acids: CATADRDLSYGYTF.

The chain is built from TRBV7-9 and TRBJ2-7; 7 bases align to TRBD1. The CDR3 length is 16 residues. From germline, CDR1 is SEHNR and CDR2 FQNEAQ (reference sequence). The V and J ends lost 4 bases and 2 bases, in that order; junction bases with no gene match: 11. The CDR3 sequence is CASSWTDRAPPYEQYF. CDR3 nucleotides: TGTGCCAGCAGCTGGACTGACAGGGCTCCTCCCTACGAGCAGTACTTC.

The chain recombines TRBV3-1 (or the pseudogene TRBV3-2) with TRBJ1-2, with TRBD1 as a possible D gene (6 bases). The V gene lost 0 bases and the J gene lost 8 bases, with 16 bases spanning the gap. CDR3 size: 15 residues. The germline V gene has CDR1 LGHDT and CDR2 YNNKEL (reference sequence). The CDR3 here is CASSQEGGAQGGYTF. The CDR3 nucleotides are TGTGCCAGCAGCCAAGAAGGGGGGGCGCAAGGAGGCTACACCTTC.

V is TRBV2 and J is TRBJ1-2; a weak D match, TRBD1 (6 bases). CDR1 and CDR2 (germline): SNHLY, FYNNEI. The CDR3 is 15 amino acids. Trimming took 7 bases from V and 7 from J, leaving 22 bases between them. The CDR3 nucleotides read TGTGCCAGCACCCCCGATGGGGGCGGAAATAGTGGCTACACCTTC. Translation: CASTPDGGGNSGYTF.

The J gene is TRBJ2-7, the V gene TRBV2; 9 positions agree with TRBD1. In germline, CDR1 is SNHLY, CDR2 FYNNEI. Trimming took 6 bases from V and 1 from J; bases not matched to a gene: 4. This CDR3 region has 14 residues. The CDR3 loop is CASSRDRASYEQYF. CDR3 DNA: TGTGCCAGCAGCCGGGACAGGGCATCCTACGAGCAGTACTTC.

V gene TRBV5-8 combines with J gene TRBJ2-1; D unclear. V was shortened by 0 bases and J by 2 bases, with 3 bases between the two germline ends. The germline CDR1 and CDR2 sequences are SGHTS and YDEGEE. The length of the CDR3 is 13 residues. CDR3 coding DNA: TGTGCCAGCAGCTTGGGGCCCTACAATGAGCAGTTCTTC. This encodes CASSLGPYNEQFF.

The J gene is TRBJ2-4, the V gene TRBV24-1; possibly TRBD1 for D (6 bases). V lost 3 bases to trimming and J lost 11 bases, with 16 bases between them. CDR3 size: 14 residues. CDR1 KGHDR and CDR2 SFDVKD come from the germline V gene. The CDR3 region is CATSDPDSLLLQYF. The CDR3 DNA sequence: TGTGCCACCAGTGATCCGGACAGCCTACTCCTTCAGTACTTC.

The J gene is TRBJ2-1, the V gene TRBV13; 7 bases line up with TRBD2. Germline CDR1 is PRHDT and CDR2 is FYEKMQ (reference sequence). There are 16 residues in the CDR3. The V gene end was trimmed by 4 bases and the J gene end by 1 base; junction bases not matched to a gene: 7. The DNA for the CDR3 is TGTGCCAGCAGCTCCGGGCGGGGGAAATCCTACAATGAGCAGTTCTTC. Amino acid sequence: CASSSGRGKSYNEQFF.

This chain uses TRBV5-1 with TRBJ1-1; D perhaps matches TRBD1 (6 bases). This CDR3 is built from 16 residues. The germline V and J ends were trimmed by 4 bases and 1 base, with 17 bases remaining between them. From germline, CDR1 is SGHRS and CDR2 YFSETQ. The CDR3 nucleotides are TGCGCCAGCAGCCTTTGGGGGGGCAACGAGAACACTGAAGCTTTCTTT. Its protein product is CASSLWGGNENTEAFF.